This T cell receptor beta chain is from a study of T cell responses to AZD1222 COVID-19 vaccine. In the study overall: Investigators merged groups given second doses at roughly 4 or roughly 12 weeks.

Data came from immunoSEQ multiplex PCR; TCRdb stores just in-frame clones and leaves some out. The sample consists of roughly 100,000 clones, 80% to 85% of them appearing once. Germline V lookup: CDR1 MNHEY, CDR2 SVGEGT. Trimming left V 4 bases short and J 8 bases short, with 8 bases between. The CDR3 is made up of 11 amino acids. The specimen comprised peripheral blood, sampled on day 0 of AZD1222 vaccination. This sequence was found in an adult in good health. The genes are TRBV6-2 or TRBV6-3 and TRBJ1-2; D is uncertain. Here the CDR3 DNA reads TGTGCCAGCAGTTCCTACTGGGGCTACACCTTC. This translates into CASSSYWGYTF.